These 9 T cell receptor beta chains share one sample of origin, sequenced in a study of CXCR3-negative and CXCR3-positive naive CD8 T cells. UMI-tagged TRB cDNA libraries were built via 5' RACE. TCRdb reprocessed the 5' RACE reads and keeps a single row for each CDR3 protein, giving no DNA. This sample's clone table lists approximately 5,000 distinct CDR3 sequences. The antigens these receptors bind are not known. Study-wide findings and caveats: The TRB CDR3s that CXCR3-positive naive cells carried were more hydrophobic than those of CXCR3-negative naive cells.

Sequenced input: naive CXCR3+ CD8+ T cells from blood. Documented subset: CD45RO-CCR7+CD27+CD95- naive CD8+ T cells expressing CXCR3 (TNR3+). The origin of the receptors is a human donor in good health. Some clones in this sample may be carry-over from other donors' samples.

This clonotype is labeled medium-sized (0.01 to 0.1%) based on frequency. V usage is TRBV28 and J usage is TRBJ2-5; TCRdb names TRBD2, which stays unverified in the absence of DNA. The CDR3 has 17 residues. The germline V gene encodes CDR1 MDHEN and CDR2 SYDVKM. This CDR3 reads CASSLPIKRTHQETQYF. Based on the CDR3 plus reference TRBV28 and TRBJ2-5, the full variable domain is DVKVTQSSRYLVKRTGEKVFLECVQDMDHENMFWYRQDPGLGLRLIYFSYDVKMKEKGDIPEGYSVSREKKERFSLILESASTNQTSMYLCASSLPIKRTHQETQYFGPGTRLLVL.

The chain uses TRBV4-2 and TRBJ2-5. This CDR3 is 16 amino acids long. Germline CDR1 LGHNA, CDR2 YNFKEQ. The CDR3 is CASSQDRVTVWQTQYF.

This CDR3 is CASRPKVGRGSNQPQHF. The V and J genes are TRBV19 and TRBJ1-5; TCRdb picks TRBD1, but there is no DNA to check that call. This CDR3 comprises 17 residues. Germline-derived CDR1 and CDR2 are LNHDA and SQIVND (reference sequence).

This clonotype is identified as medium-sized from frequency. The CDR3 region is CASSLARTSNTEAFF. The V and J genes are TRBV7-2 and TRBJ1-1. From germline, CDR1 is SGHTA and CDR2 FQGNSA. The CDR3 totals 15 residues.

V gene TRBV6-6 combines with J gene TRBJ1-1; the D gene TCRdb calls, TRBD1, cannot be checked with no DNA. The CDR3 totals 15 residues. Germline lookup yields CDR1 MNHNY and CDR2 SVGAGI (reference sequence). This CDR3 reads CASSSDREMNTEAFF.

In terms of frequency, this clonotype is medium-sized. The chain is built from TRBV5-1 and TRBJ1-6; TCRdb indicates TRBD1, and absent DNA this call remains unverified. CDR1 and CDR2 (germline): SGHRS, YFSETQ. The CDR3 extends over 16 amino acids. The CDR3 sequence: CASSAGQGVGNSPLHF. Looking up the rest from reference TRBV5-1 and TRBJ1-6 gives the full variable domain: KAGVTQTPRYLIKTRGQQVTLSCSPISGHRSVSWYQQTPGQGLQFLFEYFSETQRNKGNFPGRFSGRQFSNSRSEMNVSTLELGDSALYLCASSAGQGVGNSPLHFGNGTRLTVT.

Measured by frequency, this clonotype is medium-sized. The genes are TRBV19 and TRBJ2-7; without DNA, the TCRdb call of TRBD2 cannot be checked. The CDR3 runs 15 residues. Germline V gives CDR1 LNHDA, CDR2 SQIVND (reference sequence). The CDR3 here is CASTPGRGSSYEQYF.

This clonotype is deemed medium-sized by its frequency. The chain couples TRBV29-1 to TRBJ2-7; with no DNA, the TCRdb D assignment of TRBD2 cannot be verified. Germline V gene data show CDR1 as SQVTM and CDR2 as ANQGSEA. The CDR3 has 16 amino acids. CDR3 loop: CSVERGLAGSSYEQYF.

The rearrangement joins TRBV13 to TRBJ2-7. The CDR3 contains 12 residues. Germline V gene data show CDR1 as PRHDT and CDR2 as FYEKMQ (reference sequence). The CDR3 region is CASLLREYEQYF.